A selection of T cell receptor beta chains follows, all from one sample in a study of sequential checkpoint blockade in melanoma. Profiled with immunoSEQ multiplex PCR; TCRdb holds only in-frame clones, not every one. Among about 3,400 clones listed, 20% to 25% were seen once. The specimen was tumor tissue (inferred from file names), collected from a patient given nivolumab and ipilimumab in sequence. The receptor source for this set is a human donor with melanoma. Each CDR3 is given without its conserved first and last residue.

CDR3 protein,V gene,J gene
ASSVALAANYGYT,TRBV9,TRBJ1-2
ASSFGTQNTEAF,TRBV5-1,TRBJ1-1
ASSEGPTGPYEQY,TRBV6-8,TRBJ2-7
ASSPRSGTSGADTQY,TRBV11-3,TRBJ2-3
ASTVTGTGGLETQY,TRBV6-8,TRBJ2-5
ASSLGDATNEKLF,TRBV11-3,TRBJ1-4
ASSIGRPGGANVLT,TRBV19,TRBJ2-6
AWRFAGGSYEQY,TRBV30,TRBJ2-7
ASNFDPLTGNEQY,TRBV14,TRBJ2-7
ASRTGTNNSPLH,TRBV5-1,TRBJ1-6
ASRNRVYGYT,TRBV6-8,TRBJ1-2
ASSIGAGGARFSEQF,TRBV19,TRBJ2-1
ASSKGPEGYT,TRBV9,TRBJ1-2
ASSLGQTGGVPYF,TRBV11-3,TRBJ2-1
ASLGTSGGRMVSGELF,TRBV6-8,TRBJ2-2
ASRGQGKYNEQF,TRBV28,TRBJ2-1
ASSPALGTGELF,TRBV11-3,TRBJ2-2
SVYRGNQPQH,TRBV29-1,TRBJ1-5
ASTLRDRVFTEAF,TRBV12-5,TRBJ1-1
ASSRPGVYDEQF,TRBV6-8,TRBJ2-1
AISEPDRYTEAF,TRBV10-3,TRBJ1-1
SVTGRTSTDTQY,TRBV29-1,TRBJ2-3
ASSPTTGEVHEQY,TRBV5-1,TRBJ2-7
ASSPGQAGVKNIQY,TRBV11-3,TRBJ2-4
ASSRTGGDSYNEQF,TRBV11-3,TRBJ2-1
AWSVPSGETGELF,TRBV30,TRBJ2-2
ASSPGQVSTDTQY,TRBV11-3,TRBJ2-3
ASCPWGRRAKNIQY,TRBV12-1,TRBJ2-4
ASSVAIGDNEQF,TRBV9,TRBJ2-1
AWTTGMGNTIY,TRBV30,TRBJ1-3
ATEASTGELF,TRBV6-8,TRBJ2-2
ASIDTGSIYGYGYT,TRBV11-3,TRBJ1-2
ASSPLPDSLKEQY,TRBV11-3,TRBJ2-7